This T cell receptor beta chain comes out of a study of T-cell reconstitution after alpha-beta-depleted transplantation in children. TCRbeta library construction was performed incorporating unique molecular identifiers. TCRdb reprocessed the PCR reads with MiXCR, giving one entry per CDR3 protein. The table shows 250,000 to 300,000 distinct CDR3 sequences, with approximately 9.6% occurring only once. The germline V gene has CDR1 SEHNR and CDR2 FQNEAQ (reference sequence). The CDR3 spans 13 residues. V was clipped by 3 bases and J by 5 bases, with 10 bases between them. This clonotype has a count of ten or more.

The origin of this receptor is a human donor who donated a stem cell graft to a child with SCID. The rearrangement uses TRBV7-9 and TRBJ1-1; no clear D gene. Sequences were derived from PBMCs from the stem cell graft donor, sampled from the stem cell graft. The CDR3 loop is CASSFGEGTEAFF. DNA for the CDR3: TGTGCCAGCAGCTTTGGGGAAGGGACTGAAGCTTTCTTT.